Listed below are T cell receptor beta chains from one sample, sequenced in a study of blood T cell repertoires in COVID-19. Some clones are missing from TCRdb's copy, which holds only in-frame ones; the method was immunoSEQ multiplex PCR. The table lists fewer than 500,000 clones, roughly 91% of them singletons. The source material was peripheral blood. Receptors were obtained from a woman younger than 45 with acute or convalescent COVID-19. The CDR3 runs from the conserved cysteine through the conserved F or W. Each record gives: D gene, J gene, clone size, V gene, CDR3 DNA, CDR3 protein. D genes are given only for firm matches. Expanded clones get a size class; other rows say once, few or many, or leave the size out.

- TRBJ1-5 - TRBV19 TGTGCCAGTAGTATCGTCCAGCCCCAGCATTTT CASSIVQPQHF
TRBD1 TRBJ1-1 - TRBV9 TGTGCCAGCAGCGAGGGGGCGTGGACTGAAGCTTTCTTT CASSEGAWTEAFF
TRBD1 TRBJ2-7 - TRBV2 TGTGCCAGCAGTGAAGCAGCCTCCGGGACAGGGAGATACGAGCAGTACTTC CASSEAASGTGRYEQYF
- TRBJ2-3 - TRBV7-9 TGTGCCAGCAGCTTAGGGAGTAGCACAGATACGCAGTATTTT CASSLGSSTDTQYF
- TRBJ1-6 few TRBV4-2 TGTGCCAGCAGCCAAGATGGTCAGGTCAATTCACCCCTCCACTTT CASSQDGQVNSPLHF
TRBD1 TRBJ2-7 - TRBV12-3/TRBV12-4 TGTGCCAGCAGGAAGGGACAGAGCTACGAGCAGTACTTC CASRKGQSYEQYF
- TRBJ2-7 - TRBV11-2 TGTGCCAGCAGAAGGGGAACTGGGGACAATCCGTACGAGCAGTACTTC CASRRGTGDNPYEQYF
- TRBJ2-1 - TRBV21-1 TGTGCCAGCAGCAAAGCGCGGCCTGTGGTTGAGAGCTCCTACAATGAGCAGTTCTTC CASSKARPVVESSYNEQFF
- TRBJ2-2 - TRBV24-1 TGTGCCACGATGAAAGGGGGCACCGGGGAGCTGTTTTTT CATMKGGTGELFF
TRBD2 TRBJ2-1 - TRBV9 TGTGCCAGCAGCTTCCGACTAGCGGGGCTGATAAATGAGCAGTTCTTC CASSFRLAGLINEQFF
- TRBJ1-4 - TRBV4-1 TGCGCCAGCAGCCAAGATAGGACACTTGCAACTAATGAAAAACTGTTTTTT CASSQDRTLATNEKLFF
- TRBJ1-2 - TRBV7-9 TGTGCCAGCACTTTCGGGAGATACTATGGCTACACCTTC CASTFGRYYGYTF
TRBD1 TRBJ1-4 - TRBV2 TGTGCCAGCCAGGGACAGGGCGGGGAAAAACTGTTTTTT CASQGQGGEKLFF
- TRBJ2-1 once TRBV9 TGTGCCAGCAGCGTAAGTTGGGGGGAGCTTTACAATGAGCAGTTCTTC CASSVSWGELYNEQFF
- TRBJ2-2 - TRBV29-1 TGCAGCGTTGAAGGTGACACATACACCGGGGAGCTGTTTTTT CSVEGDTYTGELFF
TRBD1 TRBJ1-1 - TRBV24-1 TGTGCCACCAGTGACCGACCGGGACAGGGAGCTTTCTTT CATSDRPGQGAFF
- TRBJ2-3 - TRBV6-5 TGTGCCAGCAGTTACCTAGCGTCTTCCACAGATACGCAGTATTTT CASSYLASSTDTQYF
- TRBJ2-7 - TRBV5-1 TGCGCCAGCAGCTTGGCCGCAGGGACCTACGAGCAGTACTTC CASSLAAGTYEQYF
TRBD1 TRBJ1-5 - TRBV6-2/TRBV6-3 TGTGCCAGCAGTTCACCGGGACAGGGAGGAAATCAGCCCCAGCATTTT CASSSPGQGGNQPQHF
- TRBJ1-1 - TRBV9 TGTGCCAGCAGCCCCCGGGACTACACTGAAGCTTTCTTT CASSPRDYTEAFF
TRBD1 TRBJ1-1 - TRBV2 TGTGCCAGCAGTGAAAGAGGGGGCGAATTGGACACTGAAGCTTTCTTT CASSERGGELDTEAFF
TRBD1 TRBJ2-2 - TRBV5-4 TGTGCCAGCGGCCGTGGGGGACAGGCCAAAATCAACACCGGGGAGCTGTTTTTT CASGRGGQAKINTGELFF
TRBD1 TRBJ1-1 - TRBV23-1 TGCGCCAGTCTCCCGGACAGGGATACTGAAGCTTTCTTT CASLPDRDTEAFF
TRBD2 TRBJ2-5 - TRBV29-1 TGCAGCGTTGCCCCGGGGGGAGAGACCCAGTACTTC CSVAPGGETQYF